This passage covers 23 T cell receptor beta chains from one sample sequenced in a study of cytomegalovirus exposure and HLA in healthy donors. Measured with immunoSEQ multiplex PCR; TCRdb has only the in-frame clones, and not every one. Here the sample spans 98,000 or so clones, about 85% being singletons. Sequencing was done on a sample of PBMCs. The source of these receptors is a woman younger than 30 in good health and CMV-seronegative.

CDR3 nucleotide sequence: TGCAGCGTTACACAGGGGGTACGGGGCTACACCTTC. Protein sequence: CSVTQGVRGYTF. This chain joins TRBV29-1 and TRBJ1-2, with 8 positions matching TRBD1. The CDR3 consists of 12 residues. V lost 5 bases, J lost 8 bases, and 7 bases stayed unmatched. CDR1 is SQVTM, CDR2 ANQGSEA, per germline.

This chain uses TRBV28 with TRBJ1-5; the match to TRBD1 covers 7 bases. The CDR3 length is 15 residues. V was clipped by 6 bases and J by 7 bases; unmatched bases: 12. From germline, CDR1 is MDHEN and CDR2 SYDVKM. The CDR3 loop is CASSRTGLTWQPQHF. The CDR3 coding sequence is TGTGCCAGCAGCAGGACAGGCCTCACATGGCAGCCCCAGCATTTT.

The rearrangement joins TRBV6-6 to TRBJ1-2; D unresolved. Trimming cost V 5 bases and J 5 bases, with 21 bases left between them. The CDR3 sequence is 16 residues long. From germline, CDR1 is MNHNY and CDR2 SVGAGI (reference sequence). CDR3 amino acids: CASSPERGFGVYGYTF. The CDR3 bases are TGTGCCAGCAGTCCGGAACGGGGTTTCGGTGTATATGGCTACACCTTC.

This rearrangement joins TRBV28 to TRBJ2-3; the D is unclear. The germline CDR1 and CDR2 sequences are MDHEN and SYDVKM. V lost 5 bases and J lost 1, with 7 bases in between. This CDR3 is 13 amino acids long. The CDR3 region is CASSTSGTDTQYF. The CDR3 DNA follows: TGTGCCAGCAGTACGTCAGGCACAGATACGCAGTATTTT.

In its sample, this clone was seen a few times. The chain couples TRBV4-1 to TRBJ1-1; D may be TRBD1 (5 bases). With 5 bases removed from V and 0 bases from J, the gap between germline ends came to 13 bases. Germline lookup yields CDR1 MGHRA and CDR2 YSYEKL. The CDR3 runs to 15 residues. The CDR3: CASSIGQYMNTEAFF. Written as DNA, the CDR3 is TGCGCCAGCAGCATAGGACAATACATGAACACTGAAGCTTTCTTT.

The V and J genes are TRBV4-2 and TRBJ2-1; 11 bases align to TRBD2. Looked up from germline, CDR1 is LGHNA and CDR2 is YNFKEQ. V shed 1 base, J shed 3 bases, and the junction held 14 bases outside the gene matches. The CDR3 has 20 amino acids. CDR3 in amino acids: CASSQAVISGGVSDYNEQFF. CDR3 bases: TGTGCCAGCAGCCAAGCTGTGATTAGCGGGGGGGTATCGGACTACAATGAGCAGTTCTTC.

This clone has more than one count but fewer than ten. The V and J genes are TRBV6-1 and TRBJ2-6; D is unresolved. The CDR3 loop spans 13 amino acids. The germline CDR1 and CDR2 sequences are MNHNS and SASEGT. Deletions cut 8 bases from V and 4 bases from J, with 9 bases between. The CDR3 here is CASRAWGANVLTF. In DNA, the CDR3 is TGTGCCAGCCGCGCGTGGGGGGCCAACGTCCTGACTTTC.

In the case of this clone: A junction boundary mismatches the germline segment, possibly from a read error. The rearrangement uses TRBV7-9 and TRBJ1-2, with 9 positions matching TRBD1. Germline V gives CDR1 SEHNR, CDR2 FQNEAQ (reference sequence). This CDR3 contains 14 residues. The CDR3 DNA is TGTGCCAGCAGCTTACCCCTTCGACAGGGGGACACCGCCTTC. It is translated as CASSLPLRQGDTAF.

This chain links TRBV5-1 with TRBJ1-5; perhaps TRBD1 as D (5 bases). Germline values: CDR1 SGHRS, CDR2 YFSETQ. The ends were cut back, 2 bases at V and 7 bases at J, with 13 bases in the middle. The CDR3 contains 14 residues. The CDR3 reads CASSLGGVGQPQHF. The CDR3 coding sequence is TGCGCCAGCAGCTTAGGAGGGGTGGGGCAGCCCCAGCATTTT.

There are a few counts of this clone. This chain links TRBV6-1 with TRBJ1-2; 7 bases agree with TRBD1. CDR1 is MNHNS and CDR2 is SASEGT in the germline V gene. The CDR3 covers 14 residues. The junction had 11 bases not matched to a gene; V was cut back by 10 bases and J by 3 bases. The CDR3 sequence: CAIIRGGADYGYTF. CDR3 in DNA: TGTGCCATCATCCGAGGGGGCGCGGACTATGGCTACACCTTC.

J is TRBJ2-2 and V is TRBV28; TRBD2 matches 10 bases. Looked up from germline, CDR1 is MDHEN and CDR2 is SYDVKM. V gave up 3 bases and J gave up 4 bases; unmatched junction bases: 5. The CDR3 has 16 amino acids. CDR3 loop: CASSFTSGALTGELFF. CDR3 bases: TGTGCCAGCAGTTTTACTAGCGGGGCTCTCACCGGGGAGCTGTTTTTT.

This chain connects TRBV27 to TRBJ1-2, with 10 bases that match TRBD1. The germline CDR1 and CDR2 sequences are MNHEY and SMNVEV (reference sequence). Trimming took 2 bases from V and 4 from J; bases not matched to a gene: 4. This CDR3 contains 15 residues. The CDR3 DNA follows: TGTGCCAGCAGTTTAGGGACAGGGGAAGGCTATGGCTACACCTTC. This sequence encodes CASSLGTGEGYGYTF.

The CDR3 DNA sequence: TGTGCCAGCAGTACCCCGGACAGGGGGCGAGGCTATGGCTACACCTTC. Amino acids: CASSTPDRGRGYGYTF. This chain links TRBV28 with TRBJ1-2; 11 bases fit TRBD1. The J segment lost 4 bases and the V segment lost 5 bases, leaving 9 bases of the junction unmatched. CDR1 and CDR2 from the germline V gene are MDHEN and SYDVKM. The CDR3 contains 16 residues.

The rearrangement uses TRBV29-1 and TRBJ2-5; weak D call: TRBD1 (6 bases). The germline V gene encodes CDR1 SQVTM and CDR2 ANQGSEA. This CDR3 region has 13 residues. The germline V and J ends were trimmed by 4 bases and 5 bases, with 14 bases remaining between them. The CDR3 here is CSVVRGIRETQYF. CDR3 DNA: TGCAGCGTTGTAAGGGGGATAAGGGAGACCCAGTACTTC.

The chain recombines TRBV5-4 with TRBJ2-7; TRBD1 is a possible D gene (5 bases). In germline, CDR1 is SGHNT, CDR2 YYREEE (reference sequence). Trimming pared 0 bases from V and 5 bases from J, leaving 12 bases between. The CDR3 consists of 14 residues. The CDR3 sequence is CASSLGGRVDEQYF. The DNA for the CDR3 is TGTGCCAGCAGCTTGGGCGGCAGGGTGGACGAGCAGTACTTC.

This chain links TRBV28 with TRBJ2-4; possibly TRBD2 for D (6 bases). The CDR3 sequence is 12 residues long. Germline assignment: CDR1 MDHEN and CDR2 SYDVKM. V shed 8 bases and J shed 8 bases, with 13 bases lying between them. The CDR3 is CASLLGGYIQYF. The CDR3, as DNA: TGTGCCAGCCTCCTGGGGGGATACATTCAGTACTTC.

This chain links TRBV28 with TRBJ1-5; D remains ambiguous. Germline V gives CDR1 MDHEN, CDR2 SYDVKM. The CDR3 is 15 amino acids. The V gene lost 7 bases and the J gene lost 7 bases, with 20 bases spanning the gap. In nucleotides, the CDR3 is TGTGCCAGCACCACGGGGAGGAGCATTCGACAGCCCCAGCATTTT. The encoded protein is CASTTGRSIRQPQHF. Drawing the rest from reference TRBV28 and TRBJ1-5, the complete variable domain is DVKVTQSSRYLVKRTGEKVFLECVQDMDHENMFWYRQDPGLGLRLIYFSYDVKMKEKGDIPEGYSVSREKKERFSLILESASTNQTSMYLCASTTGRSIRQPQHFGDGTRLSIL.

This clone was seen a few times. The chain couples TRBV7-9 to TRBJ1-5; a possible D gene is TRBD1 (6 bases). Germline V CDR1 and CDR2: SEHNR, FQNEAQ (reference sequence). V was clipped by 1 base and J by 5 bases, with 12 bases between them. CDR3 length: 15 residues. The CDR3 region has the DNA TGTGCCAGCAGCTTAGGGGGGCGAGTGGATCAGCCCCAGCATTTT. Its translation: CASSLGGRVDQPQHF.

The CDR3 reads CASSITGGYGYTF. Written as DNA, the CDR3 is TGTGCCAGTAGTATAACAGGGGGCTATGGCTACACCTTC. V and J are TRBV19 and TRBJ1-2; 8 nucleotides agree with TRBD1. Germline V lookup: CDR1 LNHDA, CDR2 SQIVND (reference sequence). The length of the CDR3 is 13 residues. Trimming took 2 bases from V and 4 from J; bases not matched to a gene: 0.

The rearrangement links TRBV7-9 to TRBJ1-1; D is undetermined. V was clipped by 5 bases and J by 0 bases, with 13 bases between them. Germline V gene sequence: CDR1 SEHNR, CDR2 FQNEAQ (reference sequence). This CDR3 has 15 amino acids. The CDR3 bases are TGTGCCAGCAGCCCCGGAGGGCTCATGAACACTGAAGCTTTCTTT. This sequence encodes CASSPGGLMNTEAFF.

The V gene is TRBV28, the J gene TRBJ2-5, with D possibly being TRBD1 (6 bases). The CDR3 contains 17 residues. Germline CDR1 is MDHEN and CDR2 is SYDVKM. V was clipped by 6 bases and J by 2 bases, with 22 bases between them. The CDR3 protein is CASSPLDGQGYQETQYF. As DNA, the CDR3 is TGTGCCAGCAGCCCCCTTGACGGGCAGGGGTATCAAGAGACCCAGTACTTC.

The genes are TRBV20-1 and TRBJ2-5; no definite D call. CDR3 length: 11 amino acids. V was pared by 4 bases and J by 1 base, with 4 bases between. CDR1 is DFQATT and CDR2 is SNEGSKA in the germline V gene (reference sequence). The CDR3 DNA follows: TGCAGTGCTAACAGCCAAGAGACCCAGTACTTC. Protein product: CSANSQETQYF.

This chain links TRBV4-1 with TRBJ2-7, with D perhaps TRBD1 (6 bases). The V end was cut by 2 bases, the J end by 2 bases, with 13 bases between. The germline V gene encodes CDR1 MGHRA and CDR2 YSYEKL. CDR3 length: 15 residues. The CDR3 coding sequence is TGCGCCAGCAGCCAAACACCGGGACAAGCCTACGAGCAGTACTTC. Protein product: CASSQTPGQAYEQYF.